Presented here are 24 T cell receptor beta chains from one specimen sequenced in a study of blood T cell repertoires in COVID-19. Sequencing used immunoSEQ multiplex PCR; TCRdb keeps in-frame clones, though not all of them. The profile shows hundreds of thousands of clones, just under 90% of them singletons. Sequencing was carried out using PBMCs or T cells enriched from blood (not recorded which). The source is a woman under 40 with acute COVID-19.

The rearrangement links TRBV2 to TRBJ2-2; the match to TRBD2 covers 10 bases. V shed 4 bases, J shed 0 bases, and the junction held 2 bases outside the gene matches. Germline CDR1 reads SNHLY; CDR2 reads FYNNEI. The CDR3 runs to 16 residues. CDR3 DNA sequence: TGTGCCAGCAGTGCACTAGCGGGGACGAACACCGGGGAGCTGTTTTTT. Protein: CASSALAGTNTGELFF.

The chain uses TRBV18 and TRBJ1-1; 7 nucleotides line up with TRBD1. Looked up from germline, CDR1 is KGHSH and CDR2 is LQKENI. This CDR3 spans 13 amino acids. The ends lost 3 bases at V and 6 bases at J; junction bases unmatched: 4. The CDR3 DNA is TGTGCCAGCTCACCGGGGACAGACCCTGAAGCTTTCTTT. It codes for CASSPGTDPEAFF.

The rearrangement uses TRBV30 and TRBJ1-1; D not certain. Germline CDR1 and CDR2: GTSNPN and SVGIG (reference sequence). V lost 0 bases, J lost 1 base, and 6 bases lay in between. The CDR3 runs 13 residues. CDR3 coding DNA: TGTGCCTGGAGTGTACATCAGAACACTGAAGCTTTCTTT. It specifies CAWSVHQNTEAFF.

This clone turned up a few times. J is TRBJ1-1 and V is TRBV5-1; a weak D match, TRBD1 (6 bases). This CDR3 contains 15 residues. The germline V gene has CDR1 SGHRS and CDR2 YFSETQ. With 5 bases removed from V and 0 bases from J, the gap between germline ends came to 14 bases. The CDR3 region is CASRVTGGLNTEAFF. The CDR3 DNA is TGCGCCAGCAGGGTTACGGGGGGCTTGAACACTGAAGCTTTCTTT.

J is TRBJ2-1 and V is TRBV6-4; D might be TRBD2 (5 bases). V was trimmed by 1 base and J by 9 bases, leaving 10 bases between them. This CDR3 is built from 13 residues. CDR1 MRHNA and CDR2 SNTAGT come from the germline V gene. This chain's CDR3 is CASSDLRGTEQFF. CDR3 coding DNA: TGTGCCAGCAGTGACTTACGGGGAACTGAGCAGTTCTTC.

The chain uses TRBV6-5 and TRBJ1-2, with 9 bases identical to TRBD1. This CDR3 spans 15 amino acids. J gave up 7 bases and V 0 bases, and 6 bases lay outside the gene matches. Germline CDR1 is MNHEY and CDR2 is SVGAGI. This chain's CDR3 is CASSYSKTGGFGYTF. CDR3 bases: TGTGCCAGCAGTTACTCGAAAACAGGGGGCTTTGGCTACACCTTC.

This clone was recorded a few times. In DNA form, the CDR3 reads TGCGCCAGCAGCACAAGTTTCTCAGAAAGCTCCTATAATTCACCCCTCCACTTT. It codes for CASSTSFSESSYNSPLHF. J is TRBJ1-6 and V is TRBV5-1, with D unclear. Germline V gene lookup returns CDR1 SGHRS and CDR2 YFSETQ. V gave up 4 bases and J gave up 0 bases, with 17 bases separating them. CDR3 length: 18 amino acids.

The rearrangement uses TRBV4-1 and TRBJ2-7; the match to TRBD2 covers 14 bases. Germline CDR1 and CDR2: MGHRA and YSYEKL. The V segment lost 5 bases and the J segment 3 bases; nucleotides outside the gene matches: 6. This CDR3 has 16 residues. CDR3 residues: CASSLRGTSGGYEQYF. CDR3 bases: TGCGCCAGCAGCTTGCGAGGGACTAGCGGGGGCTACGAGCAGTACTTC.

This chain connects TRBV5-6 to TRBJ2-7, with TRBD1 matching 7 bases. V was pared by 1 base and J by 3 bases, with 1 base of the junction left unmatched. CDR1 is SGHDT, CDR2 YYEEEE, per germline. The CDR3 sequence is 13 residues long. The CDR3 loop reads CASSLTGDYEQYF. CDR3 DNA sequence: TGTGCCAGCAGCTTGACAGGGGACTACGAGCAGTACTTC.

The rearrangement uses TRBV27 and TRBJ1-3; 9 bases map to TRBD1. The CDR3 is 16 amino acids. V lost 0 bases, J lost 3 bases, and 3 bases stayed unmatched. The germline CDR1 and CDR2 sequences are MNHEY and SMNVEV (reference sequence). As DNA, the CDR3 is TGTGCCAGCAGTTTATCGGGGACAGGGTTTGGAAACACCATATATTTT. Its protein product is CASSLSGTGFGNTIYF.

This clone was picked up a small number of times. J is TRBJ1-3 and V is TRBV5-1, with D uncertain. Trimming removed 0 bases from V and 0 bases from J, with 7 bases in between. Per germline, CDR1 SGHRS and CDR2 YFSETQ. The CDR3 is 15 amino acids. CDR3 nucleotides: TGCGCCAGCAGCTTGGCCGAGGGCTCTGGAAACACCATATATTTT. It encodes CASSLAEGSGNTIYF.

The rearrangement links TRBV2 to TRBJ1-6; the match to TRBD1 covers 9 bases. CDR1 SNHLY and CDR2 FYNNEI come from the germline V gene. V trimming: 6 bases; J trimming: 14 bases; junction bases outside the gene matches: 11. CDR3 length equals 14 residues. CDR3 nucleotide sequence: TGTGCCAGCAGGGATGACAGGGGGAGGGGGGCCCTCCACTTT. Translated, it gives CASRDDRGRGALHF.

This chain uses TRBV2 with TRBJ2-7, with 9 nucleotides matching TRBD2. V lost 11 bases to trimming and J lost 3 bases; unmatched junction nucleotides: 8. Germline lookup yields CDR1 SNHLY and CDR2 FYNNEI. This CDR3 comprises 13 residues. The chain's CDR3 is CASLGGGVYEQYF. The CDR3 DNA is TGTGCCTCGCTGGGCGGGGGGGTCTACGAGCAGTACTTC.

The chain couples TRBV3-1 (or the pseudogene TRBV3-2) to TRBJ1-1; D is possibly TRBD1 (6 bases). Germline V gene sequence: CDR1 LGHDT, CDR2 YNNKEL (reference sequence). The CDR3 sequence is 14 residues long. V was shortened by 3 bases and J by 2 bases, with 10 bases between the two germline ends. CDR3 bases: TGTGCCAGCAGCCAGGGGGCGTTCAACACTGAAGCTTTCTTT. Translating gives CASSQGAFNTEAFF.

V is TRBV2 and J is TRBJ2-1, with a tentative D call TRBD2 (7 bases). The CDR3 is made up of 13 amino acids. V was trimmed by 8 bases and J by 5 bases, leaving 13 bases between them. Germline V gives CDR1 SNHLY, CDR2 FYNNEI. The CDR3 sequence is CASSGGHNNEQFF. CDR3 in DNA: TGTGCCAGCTCGGGGGGCCATAACAATGAGCAGTTCTTC. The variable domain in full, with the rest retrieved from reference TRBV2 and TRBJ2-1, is EPEVTQTPSHQVTQMGQEVILRCVPISNHLYFYWYRQILGQKVEFLVSFYNNEISEKSEIFDDQFSVERPDGSNFTLKIRSTKLEDSAMYFCASSGGHNNEQFFGPGTRLTVL.

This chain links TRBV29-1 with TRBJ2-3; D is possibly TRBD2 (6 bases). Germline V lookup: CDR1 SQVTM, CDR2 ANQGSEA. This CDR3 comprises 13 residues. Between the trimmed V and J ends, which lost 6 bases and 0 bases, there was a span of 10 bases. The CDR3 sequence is CSVDYASTDTQYF. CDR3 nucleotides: TGCAGCGTGGACTATGCTAGCACAGATACGCAGTATTTT.

CDR3 DNA sequence: TGTGCCACCAGTGATAGTATAGCGGGTCACTACAATGAGCAGTTCTTC. It yields the protein CATSDSIAGHYNEQFF. V usage is TRBV24-1 and J usage is TRBJ2-1; 7 nucleotides agree with TRBD2. J lost 3 bases, V lost 3 bases, and 7 bases had no gene match. CDR3 length equals 16 residues. Germline V gives CDR1 KGHDR, CDR2 SFDVKD.

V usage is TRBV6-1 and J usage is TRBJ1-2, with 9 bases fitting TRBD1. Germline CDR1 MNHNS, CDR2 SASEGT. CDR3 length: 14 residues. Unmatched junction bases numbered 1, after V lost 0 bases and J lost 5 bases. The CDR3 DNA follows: TGTGCCAGCAGTGAAGCGGGACAGGGATATGGCTACACCTTC. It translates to CASSEAGQGYGYTF.

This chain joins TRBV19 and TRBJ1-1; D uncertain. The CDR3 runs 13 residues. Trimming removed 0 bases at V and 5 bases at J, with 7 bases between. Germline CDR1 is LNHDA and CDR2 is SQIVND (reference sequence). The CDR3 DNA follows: TGTGCCAGTAGTATAGACCAGAGGACTGAAGCTTTCTTT. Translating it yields CASSIDQRTEAFF.

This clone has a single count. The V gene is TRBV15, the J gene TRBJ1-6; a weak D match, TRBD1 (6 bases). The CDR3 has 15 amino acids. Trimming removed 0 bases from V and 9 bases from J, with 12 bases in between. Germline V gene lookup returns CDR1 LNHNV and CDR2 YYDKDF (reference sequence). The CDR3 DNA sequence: TGTGCCACCAGCAGAGATCCCAGGGGTGGTTCACCCCTCCACTTT. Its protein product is CATSRDPRGGSPLHF. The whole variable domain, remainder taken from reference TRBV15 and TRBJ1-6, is DAMVIQNPRYQVTQFGKPVTLSCSQTLNHNVMYWYQQKSSQAPKLLFHYYDKDFNNEADTPDNFQSRRPNTSFCFLDIRSPGLGDTAMYLCATSRDPRGGSPLHFGNGTRLTVT.

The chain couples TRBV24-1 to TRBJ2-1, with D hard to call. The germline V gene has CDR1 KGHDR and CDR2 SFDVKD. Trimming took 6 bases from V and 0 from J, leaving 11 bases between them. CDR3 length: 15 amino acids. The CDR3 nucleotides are TGTGCCACCAGTAATGGGCCGAGCTCCTACAATGAGCAGTTCTTC. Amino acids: CATSNGPSSYNEQFF.

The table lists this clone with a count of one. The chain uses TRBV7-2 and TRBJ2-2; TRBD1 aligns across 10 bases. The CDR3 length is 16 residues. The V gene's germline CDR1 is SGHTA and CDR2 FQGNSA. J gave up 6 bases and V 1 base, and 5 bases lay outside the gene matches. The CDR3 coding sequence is TGTGCCAGCAGCTTAGTTGGGACAGGGGTCTCCGGGGAGCTGTTTTTT. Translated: CASSLVGTGVSGELFF. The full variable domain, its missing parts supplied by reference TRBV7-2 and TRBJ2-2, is GAGVSQSPSNKVTEKGKDVELRCDPISGHTALYWYRQSLGQGLEFLIYFQGNSAPDKSGLPSDRFSAERTGGSVSTLTIQRTQQEDSAVYLCASSLVGTGVSGELFFGEGSRLTVL.

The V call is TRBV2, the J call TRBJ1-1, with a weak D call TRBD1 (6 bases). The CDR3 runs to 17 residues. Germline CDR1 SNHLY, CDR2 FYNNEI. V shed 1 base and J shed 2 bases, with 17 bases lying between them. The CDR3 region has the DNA TGTGCCAGCAGTGAAGGGTTCCCGAAACAGGGCAACACTGAAGCTTTCTTT. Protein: CASSEGFPKQGNTEAFF.

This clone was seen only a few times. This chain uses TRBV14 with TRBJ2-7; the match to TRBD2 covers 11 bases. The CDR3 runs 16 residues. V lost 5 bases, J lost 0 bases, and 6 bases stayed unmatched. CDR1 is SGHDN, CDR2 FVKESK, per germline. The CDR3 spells CASSYLAGGLSYEQYF. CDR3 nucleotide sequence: TGTGCCAGCAGCTATCTAGCGGGGGGACTCTCCTACGAGCAGTACTTC.